The 16 T cell receptor beta chains below come from one sample, sequenced in a study of blood T cell repertoires in COVID-19. Clones were sequenced by immunoSEQ multiplex PCR, and TCRdb holds only the in-frame ones, with some missing. The profile covers about 380,000 clones, with around 87% appearing a single time and 1% to 1.5% taken by the ten largest. Sequenced material: PBMCs or T cells enriched from blood (not recorded which). Source of these receptors: a man aged 30 to 45 who had recovered from COVID-19.

This rearrangement joins TRBV4-2 to TRBJ1-2, with D perhaps matching TRBD1 (5 bases). The CDR3 loop spans 14 amino acids. Germline V CDR1 and CDR2: LGHNA, YNFKEQ. Trimming pared 0 bases from V and 3 bases from J, leaving 8 bases between. CDR3 in DNA: TGTGCCAGCAGCCAAGATCAGGGTGACTATGGCTACACCTTC. Its protein product is CASSQDQGDYGYTF.

The genes are TRBV7-2 and TRBJ2-7, with 8 bases lining up with TRBD2. The CDR3 is 15 residues long. With V trimmed by 2 bases and J by 2 bases, 5 bases remained unmatched. Germline values: CDR1 SGHTA, CDR2 FQGNSA. The CDR3 region is CASSLSPGGTYEQYF. The CDR3 DNA reads TGTGCCAGCAGCTTAAGCCCGGGGGGGACCTACGAGCAGTACTTC.

This sequence joins TRBV11-2 and TRBJ2-1; 10 nucleotides match TRBD1. The CDR3 has 15 residues. V dropped 4 bases and J dropped 14; count of bases not matched to a gene: 14. Germline V gives CDR1 SGHAT, CDR2 FQNNGV. CDR3 sequence reads: CASSSSPGTGAVKFF. In DNA form, the CDR3 reads TGTGCCAGCAGCTCCAGTCCCGGGACAGGGGCGGTAAAGTTCTTC.

The CDR3 reads CASSELGQPTQETQYF. The CDR3 DNA reads TGTGCCAGCAGTGAGCTGGGGCAACCTACCCAAGAGACCCAGTACTTC. V and J are TRBV2 and TRBJ2-5, with D perhaps TRBD1 (5 bases). The CDR3 extends over 16 amino acids. The germline gives CDR1 SNHLY, CDR2 FYNNEI. Trimming stripped 3 bases from V and 1 base from J, with 15 bases between. The complete variable domain, with remaining parts taken from reference TRBV2 and TRBJ2-5, reads EPEVTQTPSHQVTQMGQEVILRCVPISNHLYFYWYRQILGQKVEFLVSFYNNEISEKSEIFDDQFSVERPDGSNFTLKIRSTKLEDSAMYFCASSELGQPTQETQYFGPGTRLLVL.

V and J are TRBV11-1 and TRBJ2-5; maybe TRBD2 (6 bases). This CDR3 is built from 16 residues. V was clipped by 0 bases and J by 5 bases, with 16 bases between them. Germline loops: CDR1 SGHAT, CDR2 FQDESV (reference sequence). The CDR3 loop is CASSLARRSAGETQYF. The CDR3 coding sequence is TGTGCCAGCAGCTTAGCGAGACGTAGTGCGGGGGAGACCCAGTACTTC.

This clone has just one count. CDR3: CASSFTWGDVGELFF. For the CDR3, the DNA is TGCGCCAGCAGCTTCACGTGGGGGGACGTCGGGGAGCTGTTTTTT. V is TRBV5-1 and J is TRBJ2-2, with D perhaps matching TRBD2 (6 bases). Trimming took off 2 bases at V and 7 bases at J, with 15 bases between the two ends. Germline CDR1 SGHRS, CDR2 YFSETQ. The CDR3 spans 15 residues.

V is TRBV6-9 and J is TRBJ1-1, with TRBD1 as a possible D gene (6 bases). Trimming left V 8 bases short and J 5 bases short, with 21 bases between. Per the germline V gene, CDR1 is MNHGY and CDR2 is SVAAGI. This CDR3 contains 15 residues. The CDR3 sequence: CASRGGAVRETEAFF. Written as DNA, the CDR3 is TGTGCCAGCCGAGGGGGGGCAGTGCGGGAAACTGAAGCTTTCTTT.

For this clone: The sample holds other DNA sequences that translate to the same CDR3. The gene calls are TRBV20-1 and TRBJ2-7; D may be TRBD1 (6 bases). Germline CDR1 and CDR2: DFQATT and SNEGSKA (reference sequence). Trimming pared 5 bases from V and 4 bases from J, leaving 9 bases between. The CDR3 sequence is 11 residues long. The CDR3, as DNA: TGCAGTGCTCGTCAGGGGTACGAGCAGTACTTC. The encoded protein is CSARQGYEQYF.

This chain uses TRBV5-4 with TRBJ2-7, with a possible D match to TRBD2 (5 bases). Germline V CDR1 and CDR2: SGHNT, YYREEE (reference sequence). Between the trimmed V and J ends, which lost 4 bases and 5 bases, there was a span of 19 bases. The CDR3 spans 15 residues. Here the CDR3 DNA reads TGTGCCAGCAGCAGTTACTCGGGGAAAGTGGACGAGCAGTACTTC. This encodes CASSSYSGKVDEQYF. Full variable domain (outside the CDR3, taken from reference TRBV5-4 and TRBJ2-7): ETGVTQSPTHLIKTRGQQVTLRCSSQSGHNTVSWYQQALGQGPQFIFQYYREEENGRGNFPPRFSGLQFPNYSSELNVNALELDDSALYLCASSSYSGKVDEQYFGPGTRLTVT.

This clone was counted only a few times. The chain links TRBV7-2 to TRBJ1-2; D is undetermined. Trimming cost V 5 bases and J 0 bases, with 10 bases left between them. Per germline, CDR1 SGHTA and CDR2 FQGNSA. The CDR3 is made up of 14 amino acids. This CDR3 reads CASSPTTANYGYTF. The CDR3 coding sequence is TGTGCCAGCAGCCCAACAACCGCTAACTATGGCTACACCTTC.

The rearrangement uses TRBV27 and TRBJ1-1; 10 bases align to TRBD1. The V gene end was trimmed by 6 bases and the J gene end by 5 bases; junction bases not matched to a gene: 6. Germline CDR1 MNHEY, CDR2 SMNVEV (reference sequence). The CDR3 length is 14 residues. CDR3 DNA: TGTGCCAGCAGACAGACAGGGGGCAAGACTGAAGCTTTCTTT. Translation: CASRQTGGKTEAFF.

V and J are TRBV21-1 and TRBJ2-1; the D segment call TRBD2 is taken from the table without a DNA check. TRBV21-1 constitutes a pseudogene. CDR3 length: 17 amino acids. The CDR3 bases are TGTGCCAGCAGCAATTGGGCGGGGGCCCTTCCCGACAATGAGCAGTTCTTC. Translation: CASSNWAGALPDNEQFF.

Worth noting for this clone: Other nucleotide sequences from this sample produce the same CDR3. This chain uses TRBV7-9 with TRBJ2-5; 7 bases match TRBD1. V shed 5 bases, J shed 2 bases, and the junction held 5 bases outside the gene matches. The CDR3 loop spans 14 amino acids. The germline V gene has CDR1 SEHNR and CDR2 FQNEAQ (reference sequence). The CDR3 DNA sequence: TGTGCCAGCAGCCCACAGGGGTTTCAAGAGACCCAGTACTTC. Protein: CASSPQGFQETQYF.

V and J are TRBV5-1 and TRBJ2-2; a weak D match, TRBD1 (6 bases). The CDR3 totals 16 residues. Trimming took 3 bases from V and 4 from J, leaving 16 bases between them. Germline values: CDR1 SGHRS, CDR2 YFSETQ. CDR3 sequence: CASSSSGDSLTGELFF. DNA for the CDR3: TGCGCCAGCAGCTCTTCAGGGGATTCTCTCACCGGGGAGCTGTTTTTT. The full variable domain, rest sourced from reference TRBV5-1 and TRBJ2-2, is KAGVTQTPRYLIKTRGQQVTLSCSPISGHRSVSWYQQTPGQGLQFLFEYFSETQRNKGNFPGRFSGRQFSNSRSEMNVSTLELGDSALYLCASSSSGDSLTGELFFGEGSRLTVL.

The count of this clone is one. This chain connects TRBV6-1 to TRBJ2-1; D not certain. Germline V gives CDR1 MNHNS, CDR2 SASEGT. The CDR3 consists of 15 residues. With 1 base removed from V and 2 bases from J, the gap between germline ends came to 9 bases. The CDR3: CASSEGQIPYNEQFF. The DNA of the CDR3 is TGTGCCAGCAGTGAAGGGCAGATACCCTACAATGAGCAGTTCTTC.

The J gene is TRBJ2-2, the V gene TRBV15, with TRBD2 matching over 9 bases. The CDR3 covers 14 residues. The V gene end was trimmed by 5 bases and the J gene end by 8 bases; junction bases not matched to a gene: 6. The germline CDR1 and CDR2 sequences are LNHNV and YYDKDF (reference sequence). CDR3 sequence reads: CATSRLAVGGELFF. As DNA, the CDR3 is TGTGCCACCAGCCGACTAGCGGTCGGGGGGGAGCTGTTTTTT.